This TCR beta chain was obtained from a study of CDR3 diversity in severe acne. TCRdb reprocessed the PCR reads via MiXCR and lists one record per CDR3 protein. The sample consists of roughly 81,000 distinct CDR3 sequences, roughly half of them appearing once. The CDR3 loop spans 15 amino acids. CDR1 is SGHRS, CDR2 YFSETQ, per germline. Trimming removed 0 bases at V and 6 bases at J, with 14 bases between. The specimen sequenced was blood. This receptor was taken from a male donor in good health, serving as a control. The chain links TRBV5-1 to TRBJ2-3, with TRBD2 as a possible D gene (6 bases). This chain's CDR3 is CASSLVRTGADTQYF. The CDR3 DNA reads as TGCGCCAGCAGCTTGGTTCGTACGGGAGCGGATACGCAGTATTTT.